The subject of this entry is one T cell receptor beta chain. This entry belongs to a study of blood T cell repertoires in COVID-19. In the authors' methods: Scientists estimated how many nucleated cells there were by amplifying reference gene primers. Profiled with immunoSEQ multiplex PCR; TCRdb holds only in-frame clones, not every one. D and trimming come from the DNA, and the V and J calls and clone size come from that table. The top ten hold around 4.6% of the sample, which has some 330,000 clones, around 90% seen once. Per the germline V gene, CDR1 is MNHEY and CDR2 is SMNVEV (reference sequence). Trimming removed 1 base at V and 1 base at J, with 8 bases between. The CDR3 is 14 residues long.

The sequence derives from a man aged 25 to 45 who had recovered from COVID-19. The sequencing input was PBMCs or T cells enriched from blood (not recorded which). The rearrangement joins TRBV27 to TRBJ2-7; no clear D. This chain's CDR3 is CASSLLLGSYEQYF. CDR3 bases: TGTGCCAGCAGTTTATTACTCGGTTCCTACGAGCAGTACTTC.